The 28 T cell receptor beta chains listed next were all sequenced from one sample in a study of OX40 agonist ivuxolimab in advanced cancers. Only in-frame clones appear in the TCRdb table, and some are missing; sequencing was by immunoSEQ multiplex PCR. The sample shows approximately 89,000 clones, more than 75% of them seen only once. This sample comprised CD4+ or CD8+ T cells sorted from blood, obtained in a trial of the OX40 agonist ivuxolimab. These receptors all come from an adult with an advanced solid tumor such as melanoma, head and neck, liver or kidney cancer.

This clone was seen a few times. The CDR3 sequence: CASSLVGVREGSPLHF. In DNA, the CDR3 is TGTGCCAGCAGCTTAGTAGGTGTCAGGGAAGGATCACCCCTCCACTTT. The chain uses TRBV7-9 and TRBJ1-6, with D maybe TRBD1 (5 bases). Trimming pared 1 base from V and 10 bases from J, leaving 17 bases between. This CDR3 has 16 amino acids. CDR1 is SEHNR, CDR2 FQNEAQ, per germline (reference sequence).

The V and J genes are TRBV27 and TRBJ2-2; D remains ambiguous. The germline gives CDR1 MNHEY, CDR2 SMNVEV (reference sequence). The length of the CDR3 is 12 residues. Trimming stripped 6 bases from V and 4 bases from J, with 6 bases between. CDR3 residues: CASSDITGELFF. In DNA form, the CDR3 reads TGTGCCAGCAGCGACATCACCGGGGAGCTGTTTTTT.

The rearrangement links TRBV11-2 to TRBJ1-1; D is ambiguous. The germline V gene has CDR1 SGHAT and CDR2 FQNNGV. The CDR3 extends over 11 amino acids. With 4 bases removed from V and 3 bases from J, the gap between germline ends came to 3 bases. The CDR3 is CASSWDTEAFF. The CDR3 DNA follows: TGTGCCAGCAGCTGGGACACTGAAGCTTTCTTT. Combining the CDR3 with reference TRBV11-2 and TRBJ1-1 gives the whole variable domain EAGVAQSPRYKIIEKRQSVAFWCNPISGHATLYWYQQILGQGPKLLIQFQNNGVVDDSQLPKDRFSAERLKGVDSTLKIQPAKLEDSAVYLCASSWDTEAFFGQGTRLTVV.

The rearrangement links TRBV14 to TRBJ2-3; no reliable D call. Looked up from germline, CDR1 is SGHDN and CDR2 is FVKESK. Trimming cost V 1 base and J 4 bases, with 6 bases left between them. The length of the CDR3 is 13 residues. CDR3 nucleotide sequence: TGTGCCAGCAGCCAAGCATTGGCAGATACGCAGTATTTT. Protein sequence: CASSQALADTQYF.

The chain joins TRBV19 to TRBJ2-3; 9 positions match TRBD2. CDR1 LNHDA and CDR2 SQIVND come from the germline V gene (reference sequence). Trimming removed 3 bases from V and 5 bases from J; junction bases left unmatched: 12. This CDR3 region has 17 residues. The chain's CDR3 is CASSIRAGGGVGDTQYF. Written as DNA, the CDR3 is TGTGCCAGTAGTATTAGAGCTGGCGGGGGGGTGGGAGATACGCAGTATTTT.

The J gene is TRBJ2-6, the V gene TRBV15; D might be TRBD2 (6 bases). CDR1 is LNHNV, CDR2 YYDKDF, per germline (reference sequence). Trimming left V 1 base short and J 0 bases short, with 13 bases between. This CDR3 contains 18 residues. The CDR3 sequence is CATSRAGLFSSGANVLTF. In DNA form, the CDR3 reads TGTGCCACCAGCAGAGCGGGACTTTTTAGCTCTGGGGCCAACGTCCTGACTTTC.

J is TRBJ2-7 and V is TRBV10-3, with 7 bases lining up with TRBD1. CDR1 is ENHRY, CDR2 SYGVKD, per germline. The junction had 13 bases not matched to a gene; V was cut back by 2 bases and J by 0 bases. CDR3 length: 18 residues. This CDR3 is CAISEPRGMRLSSYEQYF. DNA of the CDR3: TGTGCCATCAGTGAGCCCAGGGGGATGCGCCTGAGCTCCTACGAGCAGTACTTC.

The V and J genes are TRBV21-1 and TRBJ2-7; the table assigns TRBD2, which was not confirmed against the DNA. TRBV21-1 counts as a pseudogene. The CDR3 runs 17 residues. CDR3 DNA sequence: TGTGCCAGCAGCAAAGACCCCAGCGGGGGGACTTCCTACGAGCAGTACTTC. Translated, it gives CASSKDPSGGTSYEQYF.

The chain links TRBV30 to TRBJ1-4; no clear D gene. Per germline, CDR1 GTSNPN and CDR2 SVGIG (reference sequence). CDR3 length: 18 residues. Trimming took off 2 bases at V and 8 bases at J, with 27 bases between the two ends. CDR3 DNA: TGTGCCTGGAGTAGGGCATACCGAAGACCCCGTAATGAGGAAAAACTGTTTTTT. Translation gives CAWSRAYRRPRNEEKLFF.

The chain recombines TRBV19 with TRBJ2-1; TRBD2 is a possible D gene (5 bases). Germline V gives CDR1 LNHDA, CDR2 SQIVND (reference sequence). V was cut by 0 bases and J by 1 base, with 10 bases left in between. The CDR3 totals 16 residues. The CDR3 coding sequence is TGTGCCAGTAGTATAGACTCGGGGATTTCCTACAATGAGCAGTTCTTC. As protein: CASSIDSGISYNEQFF.

This clone was observed once. The chain recombines TRBV4-1 with TRBJ1-2, with D tentatively TRBD1 (5 bases). Germline V lookup: CDR1 MGHRA, CDR2 YSYEKL. V was pared by 4 bases and J by 8 bases, with 14 bases between. The CDR3 spans 13 residues. The CDR3, as DNA: TGCGCCAGCAGCCCCCTGGGGCTGGGAGGCTACACCTTC. This translates into CASSPLGLGGYTF.

This clone was recorded once. This chain connects TRBV7-9 to TRBJ2-3, with D possibly called TRBD1 or TRBD2 (7 bases each). In germline, CDR1 is SEHNR, CDR2 FQNEAQ (reference sequence). V dropped 4 bases and J dropped 3 bases, with 17 bases sitting between them. The CDR3 sequence is 16 residues long. Here the CDR3 reads CASSSRGGAPTDTQYF. In DNA, the CDR3 is TGTGCCAGCAGCTCCAGGGGGGGGGCGCCTACAGATACGCAGTATTTT.

The chain has TRBV10-1 and TRBJ1-1; maybe TRBD1 (5 bases). The CDR3 has 15 amino acids. Germline assignment: CDR1 WNHNN and CDR2 SYGVQD (reference sequence). The ends were cut back, 6 bases at V and 0 bases at J, with 14 bases in the middle. This CDR3 is CASSQGSPLNTEAFF. The DNA of the CDR3 is TGCGCCAGCAGCCAGGGTTCCCCTTTGAACACTGAAGCTTTCTTT.

Here the CDR3 reads CASRDQGNTEAFF. DNA of the CDR3: TGCGCCAGCAGAGACCAGGGGAACACTGAAGCTTTCTTT. The gene calls are TRBV5-1 and TRBJ1-1; D may be TRBD1 (5 bases). Per the germline V gene, CDR1 is SGHRS and CDR2 is YFSETQ. This CDR3 has 13 amino acids. The ends were cut back, 5 bases at V and 1 base at J, with 9 bases in the middle.

J is TRBJ2-5 and V is TRBV6-6; no clear D gene. V was cut by 6 bases and J by 4 bases, with 12 bases left in between. The V gene's germline CDR1 is MNHNY and CDR2 SVGAGI (reference sequence). This CDR3 has 13 residues. CDR3 loop: CASRDRAGETQYF. The CDR3 DNA follows: TGTGCCAGCAGGGATAGGGCAGGAGAGACCCAGTACTTC.

The chain recombines TRBV5-6 with TRBJ1-1; TRBD1 might be the D (5 bases). Germline CDR1 SGHDT, CDR2 YYEEEE. This CDR3 is 15 amino acids long. The germline V and J ends were trimmed by 1 base and 1 base, with 11 bases remaining between them. For the CDR3, the DNA is TGTGCCAGCAGCTTGTGGGGACTGCGGAACACTGAAGCTTTCTTT. This translates into CASSLWGLRNTEAFF.

This clone occurred once. The CDR3: CASSFRRGLGTGELFF. The CDR3 DNA follows: TGTGCCAGCAGCTTCCGCAGGGGGCTGGGGACCGGGGAGCTGTTTTTT. The chain joins TRBV11-2 to TRBJ2-2; 8 bases map to TRBD1. The germline V gene has CDR1 SGHAT and CDR2 FQNNGV. The CDR3 totals 16 residues. J lost 5 bases, V lost 3 bases, and 8 bases had no gene match.

In its sample, this clone was seen a few times. The rearrangement joins TRBV9 to TRBJ1-5; no clear D gene. Deletions cut 4 bases from V and 4 bases from J, with 12 bases between. The CDR3 is 14 residues long. Germline V lookup: CDR1 SGDLS, CDR2 YYNGEE. The CDR3 sequence: CASSRTLENQPQHF. CDR3 coding DNA: TGTGCCAGCAGCCGTACACTGGAGAATCAGCCCCAGCATTTT. Complete variable domain (other parts from reference TRBV9 and TRBJ1-5): DSGVTQTPKHLITATGQRVTLRCSPRSGDLSVYWYQQSLDQGLQFLIQYYNGEERAKGNILERFSAQQFPDLHSELNLSSLELGDSALYFCASSRTLENQPQHFGDGTRLSIL.

The rearrangement uses TRBV5-4 and TRBJ2-1, with 8 bases identical to TRBD1. Per germline, CDR1 SGHNT and CDR2 YYREEE (reference sequence). The V gene end was trimmed by 4 bases and the J gene end by 5 bases; junction bases not matched to a gene: 8. The CDR3 contains 15 residues. DNA of the CDR3: TGTGCCAGCAGCACCAGGACAGGGTTTCACAATGAGCAGTTCTTC. This sequence encodes CASSTRTGFHNEQFF.

This chain joins TRBV13 and TRBJ2-1, with 7 bases identical to TRBD2. V shed 6 bases and J 5 bases; nucleotides not matched to a gene: 4. This CDR3 has 13 amino acids. Germline V lookup: CDR1 PRHDT, CDR2 FYEKMQ (reference sequence). CDR3: CASRERGNNEQFF. As DNA, the CDR3 is TGTGCCAGCAGGGAGCGGGGCAACAATGAGCAGTTCTTC. The full variable domain, rest sourced from reference TRBV13 and TRBJ2-1, is AAGVIQSPRHLIKEKRETATLKCYPIPRHDTVYWYQQGPGQDPQFLISFYEKMQSDKGSIPDRFSAQQFSDYHSELNMSSLELGDSALYFCASRERGNNEQFFGPGTRLTVL.

This sequence joins TRBV4-1 and TRBJ2-1, with a possible D match to TRBD2 (7 bases). The CDR3 totals 18 residues. CDR1 and CDR2 (germline): MGHRA, YSYEKL. Trimming cost V 0 bases and J 0 bases, with 15 bases left between them. The CDR3: CASSQEGGDITSYNEQFF. In nucleotides, the CDR3 is TGCGCCAGCAGCCAAGAAGGGGGGGACATCACCTCCTACAATGAGCAGTTCTTC.

J is TRBJ2-5 and V is TRBV14; 7 nucleotides agree with TRBD2. The CDR3 is 15 amino acids. CDR1 is SGHDN and CDR2 is FVKESK in the germline V gene. V was pared by 3 bases and J by 5 bases, with 9 bases of the junction left unmatched. This CDR3 is CASSHPWRGGETQYF. For the CDR3, the DNA is TGTGCCAGCAGCCACCCCTGGCGGGGAGGGGAGACCCAGTACTTC.

This rearrangement joins TRBV18 to TRBJ2-7, with D perhaps matching TRBD1 or TRBD2 (5 bases each). There are 14 residues in the CDR3. CDR1 is KGHSH and CDR2 is LQKENI in the germline V gene. Trimming removed 4 bases from V and 3 bases from J, with 13 bases in between. CDR3 in amino acids: CASSREGGGYEQYF. Written as DNA, the CDR3 is TGTGCCAGCTCACGTGAAGGTGGGGGCTACGAGCAGTACTTC.

V is TRBV10-3 and J is TRBJ2-2, with a tentative D call TRBD2 (5 bases). The germline V and J ends were trimmed by 2 bases and 4 bases, with 11 bases remaining between them. Per the germline V gene, CDR1 is ENHRY and CDR2 is SYGVKD. The CDR3 spans 15 residues. CDR3 in DNA: TGTGCCATCAGTGAGACTAGACTGGTCACCGGGGAGCTGTTTTTT. Its protein is CAISETRLVTGELFF.

This clone showed up just a few times. The chain combines TRBV19 with TRBJ1-6; D not resolved. The CDR3 has 14 amino acids. The germline V gene has CDR1 LNHDA and CDR2 SQIVND (reference sequence). Trimming left V 3 bases short and J 7 bases short, with 10 bases between. The CDR3 coding sequence is TGTGCCAGTAGTATGGGCGATCCAAATTCACCCCTCCACTTT. Translated, it gives CASSMGDPNSPLHF.

This chain links TRBV9 with TRBJ1-2, with D possibly being TRBD1 (5 bases). Trimming left V 2 bases short and J 10 bases short, with 12 bases between. Germline lookup yields CDR1 SGDLS and CDR2 YYNGEE. The CDR3 contains 12 residues. The CDR3 DNA follows: TGTGCCAGCAGCGTGGGCGGACATCTCTACACCTTC. The encoded protein is CASSVGGHLYTF.

The chain couples TRBV5-6 to TRBJ2-7; D assignment may be TRBD1 or TRBD2 (5 bases each). CDR1 SGHDT and CDR2 YYEEEE come from the germline V gene. Trimming removed 2 bases from V and 0 bases from J, with 15 bases in between. This CDR3 has 16 amino acids. The CDR3 DNA reads as TGTGCCAGCAGCTTCCCCAGGGATGGGGGCTCCTACGAGCAGTACTTC. It translates to CASSFPRDGGSYEQYF.

The V gene is TRBV19, the J gene TRBJ2-6, with 9 bases matching TRBD1. Germline CDR1 is LNHDA and CDR2 is SQIVND (reference sequence). V lost 7 bases and J lost 0; bases outside the gene matches: 10. The CDR3 is 18 amino acids. This CDR3 is CASTGKGTGISGANVLTF. The DNA for the CDR3 is TGTGCCAGTACCGGGAAGGGGACAGGGATCTCTGGGGCCAACGTCCTGACTTTC.